The table lists the clone carrying this TCR beta chain with a few counts. The antigen remains undetermined. Production of TCR cDNA was by 5'RACE template switching, which also added a universal primer site and UMIs. One entry per CDR3 protein, called by TCRdb with MiXCR from the 5' RACE reads. The repertoire holds some 300,000 distinct CDR3 sequences, with roughly 8.6% as singletons. The sample is drawn from a study of T cells after yellow fever vaccination. At the level of the study: Fractions with few cells were prepared using SMART-Seq v4 Ultra Low Input.

Germline CDR1 MNHNS, CDR2 SASEGT. Trimming at V came to 8 bases and at J to 0 bases, leaving 7 bases not matched to a gene. The CDR3 spans 15 residues. Notes on the study in general: The CD4 and CD8 compartments had a small share of their clonotypes in common. One caveat is that FACS-sorted repertoires could contain abundant clonotypes contaminating from the bulk population.

The chain has TRBV6-1 and TRBJ1-5; 7 bases align to TRBD1. The sample here was PBMCs, taken approximately 47 days after the first yellow fever vaccination. The source of this sequence is a man aged 18 to 30 who received the YFV17D yellow fever vaccine. The CDR3 reads CASDRVINSNQPQHF. CDR3 in DNA: TGTGCCAGCGACAGGGTCATCAATAGCAATCAGCCCCAGCATTTT.